The 8 T cell receptor beta chains below come from one sample, sequenced in a study of T cells in women clearing cervical HPV infection. Profiled with immunoSEQ multiplex PCR; TCRdb holds only in-frame clones, not every one. In total, the table holds around 16,000 clones. The specimen was blood buffy coat. These receptor sequences come from a woman between 18 and 75 years old with a cervical HPV16 infection that either progressed to CIN3+ or cleared (not recorded which).

Comment on this clone: The CDR3 extends 3 residues past the end of the read, so its final part is completed from the germline J gene. The chain has TRBV7-8 and TRBJ2-1, with 9 bases lining up with TRBD2. Trimming cost V 4 bases and J 6 bases; bases outside gene matches: 10. CDR1 and CDR2 (germline): SGHVS, FQNEAQ. The CDR3 totals 16 residues. CDR3 sequence reads: CASSSLWGLAVNEQFF. Partial CDR3 DNA: TGTGCCAGCAGCTCTCTATGGGGACTAGCCGTCAATGAG.

With respect to this clone: The CDR3 end is not reached by the read, which stops 3 residues before it; the germline J gene fills it in. This chain joins TRBV7-2 and TRBJ2-7; 12 nucleotides agree with TRBD2. Per the germline V gene, CDR1 is SGHTA and CDR2 is FQGNSA. With V trimmed by 6 bases and J by 2 bases, 5 bases remained unmatched. This CDR3 spans 15 amino acids. The part of the CDR3 DNA that was read is TGTGCCAGCAGACAGGGACTAGCGGGCACCTACGAG. Its translation is CASRQGLAGTYE. The complete CDR3 protein is CASRQGLAGTYEQYF.

Concerning this clone: Other DNA sequences in the sample encode the same CDR3. This CDR3 is CASSIAMGQPGRNYGQYF. The sequenced part of the CDR3 DNA is TGTGCCAGTAGTATAGCAATGGGACAGCCTGGGCGTAACTATGGT. The chain has TRBV19 and TRBJ2-4; 7 nucleotides match TRBD1. The read halts 3 residues ahead of the CDR3 end, with the missing end drawn from the germline J gene. The V gene's germline CDR1 is LNHDA and CDR2 SQIVND (reference sequence). CDR3 length: 18 amino acids.

The part of the CDR3 DNA that was read is TGCAGCGTAGCCCGGACAGGGGTGAGCACAGATACG. Its protein product is CSVARTGVSTDT. In full, the CDR3 reads CSVARTGVSTDTQYF. V is TRBV29-1 and J is TRBJ2-3; 9 bases are shared with TRBD1. The missing CDR3 end, 3 residues past where the read stops, is filled in from the germline J gene. The length of the CDR3 is 15 residues. CDR1 is SQVTM, CDR2 ANQGSEA, per germline. V lost 6 bases and J lost 0; bases outside the gene matches: 7.

About this clone: The read finishes 3 residues shy of the CDR3 end, and the germline J gene is used to complete it. This chain joins TRBV7-9 and TRBJ1-1, with D possibly TRBD1 on 5 matching bases. Germline values: CDR1 SEHNR, CDR2 FQNEAQ (reference sequence). The CDR3 has 14 amino acids. CDR3 in amino acids: CASSLGGAYNEAFF. Incomplete CDR3 DNA: TGTGCCAGCAGCTTAGGTGGGGCCTACAATGAG.

In the case of this clone: The read stops 3 residues short of the end of the CDR3; the missing end is completed from the germline J gene. This rearrangement joins TRBV18 to TRBJ1-2, with D perhaps TRBD1 (6 bases). This CDR3 spans 16 amino acids. CDR1 and CDR2 (germline): KGHSH, LQKENI. This CDR3 is CASSPSSGSHGGDYTF. The covered CDR3 bases are TGTGCCAGCTCACCCTCTAGCGGGAGCCACGGGGGCGAC.

CDR3 DNA, as far as it was read: TGCAGCGTTTTAAAACTAGCGGGGGTACGGTACGAG. Its translation: CSVLKLAGVRYE. The complete CDR3 sequence is CSVLKLAGVRYEQYF. The rearrangement links TRBV29-1 to TRBJ2-7; 11 bases align to TRBD2. The read finishes 3 residues shy of the CDR3 end, and the germline J gene is used to complete it. The V and J ends lost 5 bases and 4 bases, in that order; junction bases with no gene match: 10. The CDR3 extends over 15 amino acids. Germline assignment: CDR1 SQVTM and CDR2 ANQGSEA.

Remarks on this clone: The read terminates 3 residues before the CDR3 end, so the remaining end is supplied by the germline J gene. The rearrangement joins TRBV6-2 or TRBV6-3 to TRBJ2-7; possible D gene TRBD1, 5 bases. The V end lost 0 bases, the J end lost 3 bases, and 12 bases lay between the germline ends. Germline CDR1 and CDR2: MNHEY and SVGEGT. The CDR3 consists of 15 residues. CDR3 loop: CASSYSVSGHYEQYF. The CDR3 DNA, read in part, is TGTGCCAGCAGTTACTCGGTCTCAGGACACTACGAG.